These 28 T cell receptor beta chains were all obtained from the same sample, sequenced in a study of PD-L1 blockade in urothelial cancer (dated by TCRdb to 2016 to 2017). The sample's time point, from its label and the paper: peripheral blood 6 weeks after treatment start. Library construction relied on the immunoSEQ multiplex PCR assay. TCRdb mirrors the immuneACCESS table, restricted to in-frame sequences. Some clones are absent from its copies; in checked studies, under half trace to an unresolved V gene, and the reason for the others is unknown. The sample table records about 120,000 clones; around 86% of these occur just once. Together, the top ten hold 2.4% of the sample. This material consisted of PBMCs, taken around atezolizumab (anti-PD-L1) treatment. Receptors originate from a man in his fifties with urothelial cancer.

V gene TRBV29-1 combines with J gene TRBJ1-1, with 10 bases matching TRBD1. CDR3 length: 14 amino acids. The V and J ends lost 8 bases and 1 base, in that order; junction bases with no gene match: 7. Germline loops: CDR1 SQVTM, CDR2 ANQGSEA. This chain's CDR3 is CSIRDRGSNTEAFF. CDR3 coding DNA: TGCAGCATCCGGGACAGGGGCTCGAACACTGAAGCTTTCTTT.

The genes are TRBV19 and TRBJ2-3; TRBD2 aligns across 8 bases. This CDR3 has 14 amino acids. Germline-derived CDR1 and CDR2 are LNHDA and SQIVND (reference sequence). V shed 3 bases and J 8 bases; nucleotides not matched to a gene: 7. The CDR3 sequence is CASSIKGLAVTQYF. The CDR3 coding sequence is TGTGCCAGTAGTATTAAAGGACTAGCAGTTACGCAGTATTTT.

The chain is built from TRBV6-1 and TRBJ2-7, with TRBD2 matching over 8 bases. Germline V gives CDR1 MNHNS, CDR2 SASEGT. The CDR3 is made up of 14 amino acids. Trimming at V came to 8 bases and at J to 0 bases, leaving 6 bases not matched to a gene. The CDR3 sequence: CASLSGRSSYEQYF. CDR3 DNA sequence: TGTGCCAGCTTGAGCGGGAGATCCTCCTACGAGCAGTACTTC.

This clone was observed once. The genes are TRBV6-5 and TRBJ2-3; possible D gene TRBD1, 6 bases. V lost 1 base and J 1 base, leaving 12 bases between the germline ends. This CDR3 is 16 amino acids long. In germline, CDR1 is MNHEY, CDR2 SVGAGI. The CDR3 loop reads CASSYLTGTRTDTQYF. DNA of the CDR3: TGTGCCAGCAGTTACTTAACAGGGACGCGCACAGATACGCAGTATTTT.

The genes are TRBV6-4 and TRBJ1-2; D may be TRBD1 (5 bases). The CDR3 has 15 amino acids. V lost 3 bases to trimming and J lost 4 bases, with 15 bases between them. Germline CDR1 and CDR2: MRHNA and SNTAGT. The CDR3 nucleotides are TGTGCCAGCAGTGATACAACAGGCTCCTTCTATGGCTACACCTTC. Its translation: CASSDTTGSFYGYTF.

The chain carries TRBV27 and TRBJ1-1; 9 nucleotides agree with TRBD1. Germline V gene sequence: CDR1 MNHEY, CDR2 SMNVEV (reference sequence). The CDR3 spans 15 residues. V was pared by 5 bases and J by 2 bases, with 6 bases of the junction left unmatched. CDR3 DNA: TGTGCCAGCAGTCCTCTGACAGGGGGTAACACTGAAGCTTTCTTT. Protein: CASSPLTGGNTEAFF.

The sample holds a few counts of this clone. The chain employs TRBV5-8 and TRBJ1-2, with D uncertain. This CDR3 is built from 15 residues. The V gene lost 0 bases and the J gene lost 8 bases, with 17 bases spanning the gap. From germline, CDR1 is SGHTS and CDR2 YDEGEE. The CDR3 sequence: CASSLAGRSPTGYTF. The CDR3 coding sequence is TGTGCCAGCAGCTTGGCTGGCAGGTCCCCGACGGGCTACACCTTC. The whole variable domain, remainder taken from reference TRBV5-8 and TRBJ1-2, is EAGVTQSPTHLIKTRGQQATLRCSPISGHTSVYWYQQALGLGLQFLLWYDEGEERNRGNFPPRFSGRQFPNYSSELNVNALELEDSALYLCASSLAGRSPTGYTFGSGTRLTVV.

The genes are TRBV5-1 and TRBJ2-1; 8 bases align to TRBD2. V trimming: 0 bases; J trimming: 7 bases; junction bases outside the gene matches: 15. The V gene's germline CDR1 is SGHRS and CDR2 YFSETQ. This CDR3 comprises 18 residues. The chain's CDR3 is CASSLGLSSGSLRNEQFF. For the CDR3, the DNA is TGCGCCAGCAGCTTGGGGCTGTCTAGCGGGTCATTAAGGAATGAGCAGTTCTTC.

The CDR3 loop reads CASSVGPGTNYGYTF. CDR3 coding DNA: TGTGCCAGCAGCGTAGGGCCGGGTACTAACTATGGCTACACCTTC. The chain recombines TRBV9 with TRBJ1-2; no clear D gene. Looked up from germline, CDR1 is SGDLS and CDR2 is YYNGEE. V was shortened by 0 bases and J by 0 bases, with 9 bases between the two germline ends. This CDR3 comprises 15 residues.

The chain joins TRBV2 to TRBJ1-2; the match to TRBD1 covers 11 bases. With V trimmed by 3 bases and J by 6 bases, 6 bases remained unmatched. The CDR3 sequence is 15 residues long. From germline, CDR1 is SNHLY and CDR2 FYNNEI. The chain's CDR3 is CASSDRDRGNDGYTF. The CDR3, as DNA: TGTGCCAGCAGTGACCGGGACAGGGGGAATGATGGCTACACCTTC.

The J gene is TRBJ1-1, the V gene TRBV7-2; D might be TRBD1 (5 bases). CDR3 size: 15 residues. Germline values: CDR1 SGHTA, CDR2 FQGNSA. Trimming pared 1 base from V and 0 bases from J, leaving 9 bases between. The CDR3 DNA follows: TGTGCCAGCAGCTTAGACAGGATTATGAACACTGAAGCTTTCTTT. The encoded protein is CASSLDRIMNTEAFF.

The CDR3 bases are TGTGCCAGCACCGCCAGGGGACTAGCGGGAAGCAATGAGCAGTTCTTC. Residues: CASTARGLAGSNEQFF. V is TRBV5-6 and J is TRBJ2-1; 13 positions match TRBD2. The CDR3 is 16 residues long. Germline-derived CDR1 and CDR2 are SGHDT and YYEEEE. With 6 bases clipped from V and 6 bases from J, the junction kept 9 bases outside the gene matches.

This rearrangement joins TRBV15 to TRBJ2-3; TRBD2 might be the D (5 bases). The ends were cut back, 3 bases at V and 4 bases at J, with 17 bases in the middle. The CDR3 runs to 16 residues. Per germline, CDR1 LNHNV and CDR2 YYDKDF (reference sequence). The CDR3 DNA reads TGTGCCACCAGCAGTCAACCGGAGGCGAGGGCAGATACGCAGTATTTT. Its translation is CATSSQPEARADTQYF.

The chain recombines TRBV7-9 with TRBJ2-2; 9 nucleotides line up with TRBD2. Trimming at V came to 4 bases and at J to 7 bases, leaving 7 bases not matched to a gene. Germline V CDR1 and CDR2: SEHNR, FQNEAQ (reference sequence). CDR3 length: 15 amino acids. For the CDR3, the DNA is TGTGCCAGCAGCTCCGTAGCGGGAGCTATCGGGGAGCTGTTTTTT. This sequence encodes CASSSVAGAIGELFF.

The chain has TRBV7-6 and TRBJ2-1; 7 nucleotides match TRBD2. Per germline, CDR1 SGHVS and CDR2 FNYEAQ. V was clipped by 2 bases and J by 6 bases; unmatched bases: 16. This CDR3 region has 18 residues. In nucleotides, the CDR3 is TGTGCCAGCAGCTTATCACCTCCCCGATCGGGAGGAGGCAATGAGCAGTTCTTC. Its protein is CASSLSPPRSGGGNEQFF.

V is TRBV30 and J is TRBJ1-3; weak D call: TRBD1 (6 bases). The CDR3 length is 16 residues. Germline assignment: CDR1 GTSNPN and CDR2 SVGIG (reference sequence). The germline V and J ends were trimmed by 0 bases and 1 base, with 13 bases remaining between them. The CDR3 is CAWSVKRTVSGNTIYF. Here the CDR3 DNA reads TGTGCCTGGAGTGTAAAGCGGACAGTTTCTGGAAACACCATATATTTT.

This chain uses TRBV28 with TRBJ2-1; no clear D. Trimming left V 4 bases short and J 11 bases short, with 15 bases between. This CDR3 comprises 13 residues. Germline assignment: CDR1 MDHEN and CDR2 SYDVKM. The CDR3 coding sequence is TGTGCCAGCAGTTCCCAACTCATTAGTCAGCAGTTCTTC. Translated: CASSSQLISQQFF.

The V and J genes are TRBV2 and TRBJ1-1, with TRBD1 matching over 7 bases. V lost 8 bases to trimming and J lost 0 bases; unmatched junction nucleotides: 9. The V gene's germline CDR1 is SNHLY and CDR2 FYNNEI. The CDR3 sequence is 15 residues long. The CDR3: CASQATGSMNTEAFF. DNA for the CDR3: TGTGCCAGCCAAGCGACAGGGAGCATGAACACTGAAGCTTTCTTT.

This clone was seen only once. V gene TRBV28 combines with J gene TRBJ2-3, with 9 bases aligning to TRBD1. After removal of 4 bases from V and 4 bases from J, the junction contained 9 bases not matched to a gene. Germline V CDR1 and CDR2: MDHEN, SYDVKM. This CDR3 region has 16 residues. The CDR3 DNA sequence: TGTGCCAGCAGTTCTTTGGGACAGGGCCCCTCAGATACGCAGTATTTT. It is translated as CASSSLGQGPSDTQYF.

The chain recombines TRBV28 with TRBJ1-2; D is unresolved. This CDR3 region has 14 residues. The V and J ends lost 5 bases and 4 bases respectively, with 14 bases between them. Germline V gives CDR1 MDHEN, CDR2 SYDVKM. DNA of the CDR3: TGTGCCAGCAGTGCGACAAGAGAACTCTATGGCTACACCTTC. Protein sequence: CASSATRELYGYTF.

The CDR3 coding sequence is TGCGCCAGCAGCCTCGCTGGACTAGCGGTGTACAATGAGCAGTTCTTC. It specifies CASSLAGLAVYNEQFF. The rearrangement uses TRBV5-1 and TRBJ2-1, with TRBD2 matching 10 bases. This CDR3 is 16 amino acids long. V gave up 4 bases and J gave up 4 bases; unmatched junction bases: 8. Looked up from germline, CDR1 is SGHRS and CDR2 is YFSETQ.

The chain joins TRBV9 to TRBJ2-2; TRBD2 matches at 12 bases. This CDR3 comprises 17 residues. CDR1 is SGDLS and CDR2 is YYNGEE in the germline V gene. The J segment lost 6 bases and the V segment lost 0 bases, leaving 6 bases of the junction unmatched. The CDR3, as DNA: TGTGCCAGCAGCGTAGGGACTAGCGGGATGCTCCCCGGGGAGCTGTTTTTT. This sequence encodes CASSVGTSGMLPGELFF. The variable domain in full, completed from reference TRBV9 and TRBJ2-2, reads DSGVTQTPKHLITATGQRVTLRCSPRSGDLSVYWYQQSLDQGLQFLIQYYNGEERAKGNILERFSAQQFPDLHSELNLSSLELGDSALYFCASSVGTSGMLPGELFFGEGSRLTVL.

This chain joins TRBV5-6 and TRBJ2-1; D gene ambiguous. Germline CDR1 SGHDT, CDR2 YYEEEE. V was shortened by 4 bases and J by 6 bases, with 8 bases between the two germline ends. The CDR3 is 12 amino acids. Here the CDR3 reads CASSLPRNEQFF. The DNA of the CDR3 is TGTGCCAGCAGCCTCCCCCGCAATGAGCAGTTCTTC.

This chain connects TRBV19 to TRBJ1-1; TRBD1 aligns across 8 bases. Germline V CDR1 and CDR2: LNHDA, SQIVND (reference sequence). The CDR3 is made up of 14 amino acids. V lost 5 bases and J lost 1; bases outside the gene matches: 3. CDR3 region: CASSHTGGNTEAFF. The CDR3 bases are TGTGCCAGTAGTCACACAGGGGGGAACACTGAAGCTTTCTTT.

This chain links TRBV27 with TRBJ1-1; tentative D call: TRBD1 (6 bases). Germline values: CDR1 MNHEY, CDR2 SMNVEV (reference sequence). This CDR3 has 13 amino acids. V shed 5 bases and J shed 7 bases, with 14 bases lying between them. The chain's CDR3 is CASSLYGTNEAFF. As DNA, the CDR3 is TGTGCCAGCAGTCTATACGGGACAAATGAAGCTTTCTTT.

The V and J genes are TRBV18 and TRBJ1-2; 7 bases line up with TRBD1. The CDR3 consists of 14 residues. The ends lost 4 bases at V and 4 bases at J; junction bases unmatched: 6. In germline, CDR1 is KGHSH, CDR2 LQKENI. The CDR3 DNA is TGTGCCAGCTCACAGTCGGGACAGAGCTATGGCTACACCTTC. It codes for CASSQSGQSYGYTF.

V is TRBV7-9 and J is TRBJ2-2; maybe TRBD2 (6 bases). Germline lookup yields CDR1 SEHNR and CDR2 FQNEAQ (reference sequence). Trimming left V 4 bases short and J 6 bases short, with 21 bases between. The CDR3 consists of 17 residues. DNA of the CDR3: TGTGCCAGCAGCTCTCCCCCGGGAGACCCCTCTGCCGGGGAGCTGTTTTTT. Translating gives CASSSPPGDPSAGELFF. Using reference TRBV7-9 and TRBJ2-2 for the parts outside the CDR3, the full variable domain is DTGVSQNPRHKITKRGQNVTFRCDPISEHNRLYWYRQTLGQGPEFLTYFQNEAQLEKSRLLSDRFSAERPKGSFSTLEIQRTEQGDSAMYLCASSSPPGDPSAGELFFGEGSRLTVL.

The CDR3 sequence is CASSLGSGWYNEQFF. The CDR3, as DNA: TGTGCCAGCAGTTTGGGTTCGGGATGGTACAATGAGCAGTTCTTC. The genes are TRBV27 and TRBJ2-1; D might be TRBD2 (5 bases). The CDR3 spans 15 residues. Trimming left V 3 bases short and J 4 bases short, with 13 bases between. CDR1 and CDR2 from the germline V gene are MNHEY and SMNVEV (reference sequence).